This T cell receptor beta chain was obtained from a study of monozygotic twins with inflammatory bowel disease. Findings and limits, study-wide: Lower TCRbeta diversity (inverse Simpson) was seen in IBD patients than in healthy co-twins.

The CDR3 has 15 amino acids. Per germline, CDR1 SGDLS and CDR2 YYNGEE. TCRdb re-called the 5' RACE reads and shows each CDR3 protein once, DNA omitted. Its table lists just over 300,000 distinct CDR3 sequences. As to this clonotype: Its antigen is currently unknown.

Collection of an approximately 2.6 ml blood sample took place per donor. Total RNA from whole blood was isolated with no T cell sorting. The receptor was derived from a human donor with ulcerative colitis or Crohn's disease, or a healthy co-twin of an affected twin (not recorded which). V usage is TRBV9 and J usage is TRBJ2-1; TCRdb returns TRBD2, unconfirmable since there is no DNA. Sequenced sample: blood. CDR3 in amino acids: CASSRQRELYNEQFF.